A single sample is the source of the 29 T cell receptor beta chains below, sequenced in a study of shared clonotypes between healthy human individuals. Profiled with immunoSEQ multiplex PCR; TCRdb holds only in-frame clones, not every one. The sample has roughly 530,000 clones; about 95% are singletons. Sample: naive CD4+ T cells sorted from blood. Subset meaning: CD45RA+ positively selected. All receptors come from a woman in her thirties in good health.

V usage is TRBV9 and J usage is TRBJ2-1, with unresolved D. Germline V gives CDR1 SGDLS, CDR2 YYNGEE. Trimming removed 1 base at V and 8 bases at J, with 13 bases between. This CDR3 region has 14 residues. The DNA of the CDR3 is TGTGCCAGCAGCGTATATTTGGGTAGCTATGAGCAGTTCTTC. Translating it yields CASSVYLGSYEQFF.

In the case of this clone: This specimen includes other DNA sequences encoding the same CDR3. The chain uses TRBV6-5 and TRBJ1-5; 8 positions match TRBD1. J gave up 2 bases and V 6 bases, and 6 bases lay outside the gene matches. From germline, CDR1 is MNHEY and CDR2 SVGAGI. The CDR3 contains 15 residues. CDR3 sequence reads: CASSPDRGGNQPQHF. CDR3 DNA sequence: TGTGCCAGCAGCCCAGACAGGGGTGGCAATCAGCCCCAGCATTTT.

This sequence joins TRBV9 and TRBJ2-7, with 7 bases lining up with TRBD2. After removal of 4 bases from V and 3 bases from J, the junction contained 16 bases not matched to a gene. Germline CDR1 is SGDLS and CDR2 is YYNGEE. This CDR3 has 17 amino acids. As DNA, the CDR3 is TGTGCCAGCAGCCCCTCACGAGGCGGGAGCTTAAACTACGAGCAGTACTTC. As protein: CASSPSRGGSLNYEQYF.

V and J are TRBV19 and TRBJ2-3; 9 bases are a match to TRBD2. This CDR3 is built from 14 residues. Trimming cost V 6 bases and J 2 bases; bases outside gene matches: 3. The V gene's germline CDR1 is LNHDA and CDR2 SQIVND (reference sequence). The CDR3 nucleotides are TGTGCCAGTAGGCGGACTAGCGACACAGATACGCAGTATTTT. Residues: CASRRTSDTDTQYF.

V gene TRBV7-2 combines with J gene TRBJ2-3; 7 bases match TRBD2. The V gene's germline CDR1 is SGHTA and CDR2 FQGNSA. V dropped 3 bases and J dropped 5; count of bases not matched to a gene: 5. The CDR3 length is 14 residues. In DNA form, the CDR3 reads TGTGCCAGCAGCTTCCCGACGGGGGGAGATACGCAGTATTTT. This codes for CASSFPTGGDTQYF.

The V gene is TRBV10-3, the J gene TRBJ1-5; D ambiguous. From germline, CDR1 is ENHRY and CDR2 SYGVKD. Trimming stripped 5 bases from V and 3 bases from J, with 8 bases between. The CDR3 spans 13 residues. The CDR3 coding sequence is TGTGCCATCAGTACAGACTCCAATCAGCCCCAGCATTTT. It is translated as CAISTDSNQPQHF.

The CDR3 reads CASSFGADEKLFF. In DNA, the CDR3 is TGTGCCAGCAGTTTTGGGGCGGATGAAAAACTGTTTTTT. The rearrangement joins TRBV28 to TRBJ1-4; the D gene is possibly TRBD1 (5 bases). The CDR3 loop spans 13 amino acids. CDR1 is MDHEN, CDR2 SYDVKM, per germline. Trimming cost V 3 bases and J 6 bases, with 8 bases left between them.

The J gene is TRBJ1-2, the V gene TRBV20-1, with TRBD1 as a possible D gene (5 bases). This CDR3 comprises 11 residues. Per the germline V gene, CDR1 is DFQATT and CDR2 is SNEGSKA (reference sequence). V lost 8 bases, J lost 3 bases, and 10 bases lay in between. CDR3 DNA sequence: TGCAGTACCGACAGACACTATGGCTACACCTTC. The encoded protein is CSTDRHYGYTF.

V is TRBV28 and J is TRBJ2-2; D is ambiguous. The germline V gene encodes CDR1 MDHEN and CDR2 SYDVKM. Between the trimmed V and J ends, which lost 3 bases and 1 base, there was a span of 6 bases. There are 14 residues in the CDR3. The CDR3 sequence: CASSLWQNTGELFF. The CDR3 DNA sequence: TGTGCCAGCAGTTTGTGGCAGAACACCGGGGAGCTGTTTTTT.

J is TRBJ2-2 and V is TRBV28; 10 nucleotides align to TRBD2. The germline V gene has CDR1 MDHEN and CDR2 SYDVKM. The CDR3 has 18 amino acids. V was clipped by 7 bases and J by 7 bases; unmatched bases: 18. The DNA for the CDR3 is TGTGCCAGCACCGCTCCCGGGGCTAGCGGGAGTATCAGCGGGGAGCTGTTTTTT. It yields the protein CASTAPGASGSISGELFF.

This clone was picked up one time. V gene TRBV12-2 combines with J gene TRBJ1-2. TRBV12-2 represents a pseudogene. The CDR3 contains 13 residues. This CDR3 reads CASRFGGAGGYTF. CDR3 bases: TGTGCAAGTCGCTTCGGGGGGGCAGGAGGCTACACCTTC.

This chain connects TRBV25-1 to TRBJ2-6; a weak D match, TRBD1 (5 bases). The germline V gene has CDR1 MGHDK and CDR2 SYGVNS. Trimming took off 2 bases at V and 0 bases at J, with 11 bases between the two ends. The CDR3 runs to 17 residues. As DNA, the CDR3 is TGTGCCAGCAGTGAAGGGGCACGAGACTCTGGGGCCAACGTCCTGACTTTC. Translation gives CASSEGARDSGANVLTF. The full variable domain, in which reference TRBV25-1 and TRBJ2-6 provide the parts outside the CDR3, is EADIYQTPRYLVIGTGKKITLECSQTMGHDKMYWYQQDPGMELHLIHYSYGVNSTEKGDLSSESTVSRIRTEHFPLTLESARPSHTSQYLCASSEGARDSGANVLTFGAGSRLTVL.

This chain links TRBV29-1 with TRBJ1-1, with a possible D match to TRBD1 (5 bases). In germline, CDR1 is SQVTM, CDR2 ANQGSEA. Deletions cut 3 bases from V and 8 bases from J, with 16 bases between. The CDR3 extends over 13 amino acids. The CDR3 DNA reads TGCAGCGTTGACAGCACGGGACGTCTGGAAGCTTTCTTT. As protein: CSVDSTGRLEAFF.

The gene calls are TRBV9 and TRBJ2-7, with a weak D call TRBD2 (6 bases). Germline V gene data show CDR1 as SGDLS and CDR2 as YYNGEE. V was clipped by 1 base and J by 7 bases, with 15 bases between them. CDR3 length: 14 amino acids. The CDR3 sequence is CASSVSSGVREQYF. Written as DNA, the CDR3 is TGTGCCAGCAGCGTATCCTCGGGAGTTCGGGAGCAGTACTTC. The full variable domain, its missing parts supplied by reference TRBV9 and TRBJ2-7, is DSGVTQTPKHLITATGQRVTLRCSPRSGDLSVYWYQQSLDQGLQFLIQYYNGEERAKGNILERFSAQQFPDLHSELNLSSLELGDSALYFCASSVSSGVREQYFGPGTRLTVT.

The table lists this clone with a count of one. The chain is built from TRBV4-1 and TRBJ2-5, with D possibly being TRBD1 (6 bases). The last part of the DNA fits TRBJ2-7 better; the J call may be wrong. Germline lookup yields CDR1 MGHRA and CDR2 YSYEKL. The CDR3 runs to 15 residues. This CDR3 reads CASSSGRGVSYEQYF. The CDR3 DNA is TGCGCCAGCAGCTCTGGCAGGGGAGTTTCCTACGAGCAGTACTTC.

This clone appeared once. CDR3 bases: TGCAGCGTTGGGGTGGGGGATGGCTATGGCTACACCTTC. This encodes CSVGVGDGYGYTF. The chain joins TRBV29-1 to TRBJ1-2, with a possible D match to TRBD1 (5 bases). Germline-derived CDR1 and CDR2 are SQVTM and ANQGSEA. Trimming took off 4 bases at V and 4 bases at J, with 13 bases between the two ends. This CDR3 contains 13 residues.

This clone was recorded once. The V and J genes are TRBV5-1 and TRBJ1-2; D may be TRBD1 (6 bases). CDR3 size: 12 residues. V was cut by 4 bases and J by 5 bases, with 9 bases left in between. Germline CDR1 SGHRS, CDR2 YFSETQ. In DNA, the CDR3 is TGCGCCAGCAGCGAGGGGGTATATGGCTACACCTTC. Amino acids: CASSEGVYGYTF.

This chain uses TRBV6-1 with TRBJ1-2, with D hard to call. V was shortened by 5 bases and J by 4 bases, with 14 bases between the two germline ends. The germline V gene has CDR1 MNHNS and CDR2 SASEGT. The length of the CDR3 is 14 residues. The CDR3 sequence is CASSFEDWGYGYTF. CDR3 sequence (DNA): TGTGCCAGCAGTTTCGAGGACTGGGGCTATGGCTACACCTTC.

The chain carries TRBV11-2 and TRBJ1-5, with unresolved D. Germline lookup yields CDR1 SGHAT and CDR2 FQNNGV. Deletions cut 1 base from V and 0 bases from J, with 13 bases between. The CDR3 totals 17 residues. CDR3 sequence (DNA): TGTGCCAGCAGCTTAGGAGGTCGGGGTTTTAGCAATCAGCCCCAGCATTTT. This codes for CASSLGGRGFSNQPQHF.

The chain combines TRBV9 with TRBJ1-4, with TRBD1 matching over 11 bases. Germline V gene sequence: CDR1 SGDLS, CDR2 YYNGEE. This CDR3 is built from 15 residues. With 0 bases clipped from V and 7 bases from J, the junction kept 2 bases outside the gene matches. Written as DNA, the CDR3 is TGTGCCAGCAGCGTAGGAGGGACAGGGGGTGAAAAACTGTTTTTT. Encoded protein: CASSVGGTGGEKLFF.

The gene calls are TRBV21-1 and TRBJ1-5; TRBD1, as called in the table, went unchecked against the DNA. TRBV21-1 counts as a pseudogene. This CDR3 spans 14 amino acids. As DNA, the CDR3 is TGTGCCAGCAGCCTAGACAGGTGGAGTCAGCCCCAGCATTTT. Protein: CASSLDRWSQPQHF.

This clone has only one observation. The chain has TRBV11-2 and TRBJ1-1; TRBD1 aligns across 7 bases. This CDR3 is built from 12 residues. The germline V gene encodes CDR1 SGHAT and CDR2 FQNNGV. V was clipped by 8 bases and J by 6 bases; unmatched bases: 6. CDR3 nucleotides: TGTGCCAGCTCACGAGGGGGCGCTGAAGCTTTCTTT. It translates to CASSRGGAEAFF.

V is TRBV7-8 and J is TRBJ2-7, with D tentatively TRBD2 (6 bases). The ends were cut back, 1 base at V and 0 bases at J, with 13 bases in the middle. The CDR3 runs to 16 residues. Per the germline V gene, CDR1 is SGHVS and CDR2 is FQNEAQ. In nucleotides, the CDR3 is TGTGCCAGCAGCTTAGTGGGAAGCGGGCGCTCCTACGAGCAGTACTTC. It translates to CASSLVGSGRSYEQYF.

This sequence joins TRBV19 and TRBJ2-6; possible D gene TRBD2, 6 bases. This CDR3 contains 13 residues. The V and J ends lost 9 bases and 2 bases respectively, with 8 bases between them. Germline V gives CDR1 LNHDA, CDR2 SQIVND (reference sequence). The CDR3 loop is CASGGTGANVLTF. The DNA of the CDR3 is TGTGCCAGCGGGGGTACTGGGGCCAACGTCCTGACTTTC. Using reference TRBV19 and TRBJ2-6 for the parts outside the CDR3, the full variable domain is DGGITQSPKYLFRKEGQNVTLSCEQNLNHDAMYWYRQDPGQGLRLIYYSQIVNDFQKGDIAEGYSVSREKKESFPLTVTSAQKNPTAFYLCASGGTGANVLTFGAGSRLTVL.

This clone was recorded a few times. V usage is TRBV19 and J usage is TRBJ1-2, with 12 nucleotides matching TRBD1. Looked up from germline, CDR1 is LNHDA and CDR2 is SQIVND (reference sequence). V lost 4 bases, J lost 8 bases, and 8 bases stayed unmatched. CDR3 length: 15 amino acids. CDR3 sequence (DNA): TGTGCCAGTAGTAACCAAGGGACAGGGGGCCGCGGCTACACCTTC. Translation: CASSNQGTGGRGYTF.

The V call is TRBV19, the J call TRBJ1-1; the D is unclear. The CDR3 is made up of 13 amino acids. V gave up 9 bases and J gave up 0 bases, with 11 bases separating them. In germline, CDR1 is LNHDA, CDR2 SQIVND (reference sequence). The CDR3 sequence is CASARSVNTEAFF. CDR3 DNA sequence: TGTGCCAGCGCGAGGTCGGTGAACACTGAAGCTTTCTTT.

This clone occurred once. Here the CDR3 reads CASSLGQATNEKLFF. CDR3 bases: TGTGCCAGCAGTTTGGGTCAGGCAACTAATGAAAAACTGTTTTTT. The chain couples TRBV28 to TRBJ1-4; D unresolved. Trimming took 3 bases from V and 0 from J, leaving 8 bases between them. Germline assignment: CDR1 MDHEN and CDR2 SYDVKM. This CDR3 has 15 amino acids. The full variable domain, in which reference TRBV28 and TRBJ1-4 provide the parts outside the CDR3, is DVKVTQSSRYLVKRTGEKVFLECVQDMDHENMFWYRQDPGLGLRLIYFSYDVKMKEKGDIPEGYSVSREKKERFSLILESASTNQTSMYLCASSLGQATNEKLFFGSGTQLSVL.

V and J are TRBV6-4 and TRBJ2-1; D remains unclear. Trimming took 4 bases from V and 9 from J, leaving 13 bases between them. CDR3 length equals 13 residues. Germline assignment: CDR1 MRHNA and CDR2 SNTAGT. The CDR3 DNA reads TGTGCCAGCAGTGCCAGTCCCGGTGGTGAGCAGTTCTTC. It translates to CASSASPGGEQFF.

The chain has TRBV19 and TRBJ1-2, with TRBD1 as a possible D gene (5 bases). The V gene's germline CDR1 is LNHDA and CDR2 SQIVND (reference sequence). CDR3 length: 13 residues. Trimming cost V 6 bases and J 7 bases, with 15 bases left between them. The DNA of the CDR3 is TGTGCCAGTAGCGACGACCAGGGAATTGGCTACACCTTC. It specifies CASSDDQGIGYTF. The variable domain in full, with the rest retrieved from reference TRBV19 and TRBJ1-2, is DGGITQSPKYLFRKEGQNVTLSCEQNLNHDAMYWYRQDPGQGLRLIYYSQIVNDFQKGDIAEGYSVSREKKESFPLTVTSAQKNPTAFYLCASSDDQGIGYTFGSGTRLTVV.